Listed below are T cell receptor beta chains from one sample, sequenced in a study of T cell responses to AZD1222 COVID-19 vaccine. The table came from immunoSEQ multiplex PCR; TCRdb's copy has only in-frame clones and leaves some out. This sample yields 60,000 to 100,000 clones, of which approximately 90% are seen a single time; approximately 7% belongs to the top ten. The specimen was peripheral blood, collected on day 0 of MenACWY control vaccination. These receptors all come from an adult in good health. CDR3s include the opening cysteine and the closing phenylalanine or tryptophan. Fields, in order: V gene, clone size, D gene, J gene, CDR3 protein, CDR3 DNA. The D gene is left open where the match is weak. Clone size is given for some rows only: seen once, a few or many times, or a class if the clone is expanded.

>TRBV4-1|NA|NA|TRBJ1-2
CASSQDQGPNYGYTF
TGCGCCAGCAGCCAAGACCAGGGACCTAACTATGGCTACACCTTC
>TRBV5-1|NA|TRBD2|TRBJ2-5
CASSPRGDGQETQYF
TGCGCCAGCAGCCCACGGGGGGATGGGCAAGAGACCCAGTACTTC
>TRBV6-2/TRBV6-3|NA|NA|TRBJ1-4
CASSRRDTNEKLFF
TGTGCCAGCAGCCGCCGGGACACCAATGAAAAACTGTTTTTT
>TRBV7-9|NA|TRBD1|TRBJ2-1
CASSEEDRVSYNEQFF
TGTGCCAGCAGCGAAGAAGACAGGGTCTCCTACAATGAGCAGTTCTTC
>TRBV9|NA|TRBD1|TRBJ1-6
CASSAGTGGNSPLHF
TGTGCCAGCAGCGCCGGGACAGGGGGCAATTCACCCCTCCACTTT
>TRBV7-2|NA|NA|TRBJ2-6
CASSLATTRGVGANVLTF
TGTGCCAGCAGCTTAGCCACGACGAGGGGGGTTGGGGCCAACGTCCTGACTTTC
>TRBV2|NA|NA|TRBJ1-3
CASSEQGLEGNTIYF
TGTGCCAGCAGTGAACAGGGTTTGGAAGGAAACACCATATATTTT
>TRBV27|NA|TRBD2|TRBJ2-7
CASSLGRTSGTVYEQYF
TGTGCCAGCAGTCTGGGGAGGACTAGCGGTACGGTCTACGAGCAGTACTTC
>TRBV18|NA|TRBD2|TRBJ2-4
CASSPLFAGGKNIQYF
TGTGCCAGCTCACCACTTTTCGCGGGAGGGAAAAACATTCAGTACTTC
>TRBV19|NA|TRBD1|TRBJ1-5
CASNDRGIGNQPQHF
TGTGCCAGTAACGACAGGGGGATAGGGAATCAGCCCCAGCATTTT
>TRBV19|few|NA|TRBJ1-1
CASSMGAGADTEAFF
TGTGCCAGTAGTATGGGGGCAGGAGCCGACACTGAAGCTTTCTTT
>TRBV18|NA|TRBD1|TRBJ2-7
CASSPRDRVYEQYF
TGTGCCAGCTCACCTCGGGACAGGGTCTACGAGCAGTACTTC
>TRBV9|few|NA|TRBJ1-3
CASSTSGTNSGNTIYF
TGTGCCAGCAGCACTAGTGGGACAAACTCTGGAAACACCATATATTTT
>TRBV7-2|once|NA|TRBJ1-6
CASSLDQNSPLHF
TGTGCCAGCAGCTTAGACCAGAATTCACCCCTCCACTTT
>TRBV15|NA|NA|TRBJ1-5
CATSRAGREGSRNQPQHF
TGTGCCACCAGCAGAGCAGGGCGGGAGGGATCCAGAAATCAGCCCCAGCATTTT
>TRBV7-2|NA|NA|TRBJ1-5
CASSIDSNQPQHF
TGTGCCAGCAGCATAGATAGCAATCAGCCCCAGCATTTT
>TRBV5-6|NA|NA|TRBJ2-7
CASSLASPGPYYEQYF
TGTGCCAGCAGCTTGGCATCCCCAGGACCTTACTACGAGCAGTACTTC
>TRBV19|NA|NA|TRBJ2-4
CASSHSLGGADVAKNIQYF
TGTGCCAGTAGCCACTCTCTGGGGGGCGCGGACGTAGCCAAAAACATTCAGTACTTC
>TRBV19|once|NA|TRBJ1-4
CASSMGRENEKLFF
TGTGCCAGTAGTATGGGACGGGAAAATGAAAAACTGTTTTTT
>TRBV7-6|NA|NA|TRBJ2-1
CASSLASTGTYNEQFF
TGTGCCAGCAGCTTAGCGAGTACAGGGACTTACAATGAGCAGTTCTTC
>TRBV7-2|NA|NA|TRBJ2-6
CASSGQAGGGANVLTF
TGTGCCAGCAGCGGCCAAGCCGGGGGAGGGGCCAACGTCCTGACTTTC
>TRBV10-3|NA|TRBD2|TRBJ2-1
CATGLADYNEQFF
TGTGCCACGGGACTAGCGGATTACAATGAGCAGTTCTTC